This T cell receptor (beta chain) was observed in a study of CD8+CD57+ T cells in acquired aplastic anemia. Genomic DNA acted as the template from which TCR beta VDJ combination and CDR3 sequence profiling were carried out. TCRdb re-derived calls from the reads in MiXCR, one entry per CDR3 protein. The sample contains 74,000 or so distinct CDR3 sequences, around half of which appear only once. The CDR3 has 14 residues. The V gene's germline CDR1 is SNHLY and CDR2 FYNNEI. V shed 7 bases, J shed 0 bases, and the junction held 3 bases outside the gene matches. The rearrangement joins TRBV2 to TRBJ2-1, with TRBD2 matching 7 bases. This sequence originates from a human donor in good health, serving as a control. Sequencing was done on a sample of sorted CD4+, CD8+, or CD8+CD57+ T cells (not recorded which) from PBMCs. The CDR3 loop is CASMGGSSYNEQFF. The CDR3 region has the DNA TGTGCCAGCATGGGGGGGAGCTCCTACAATGAGCAGTTCTTC.